The 27 T cell receptor beta chains reported below all come from one sample, sequenced in a study of PD-L1 blockade in urothelial cancer. Produced via immunoSEQ multiplex PCR; TCRdb's table is partial and in-frame only. The sample has 90,000 or so clones, almost 90% seen once. The time point was: pretreatment peripheral blood. Sequenced here: PBMCs, sampled around atezolizumab (anti-PD-L1) treatment. The receptors come from a man between 60 and 75 years old with urothelial cancer.

V and J are TRBV4-2 and TRBJ2-1, with TRBD1 identical over 12 bases. Losses at the gene ends were 0 bases for V and 12 bases for J; bases not matched to a gene: 12. Looked up from germline, CDR1 is LGHNA and CDR2 is YNFKEQ. This CDR3 has 17 amino acids. CDR3 nucleotide sequence: TGTGCCAGCAGCCAAGATTCGGGGACAGGGGGCGCGAAGGTGCAGTTCTTC. It yields the protein CASSQDSGTGGAKVQFF.

This chain connects TRBV15 to TRBJ2-7, with no clear D. The V gene lost 1 base and the J gene lost 5 bases, with 6 bases spanning the gap. CDR1 and CDR2 from the germline V gene are LNHNV and YYDKDF (reference sequence). The CDR3 totals 12 residues. CDR3 sequence (DNA): TGTGCCACCAGCAGAGCTCTTAACGAGCAGTACTTC. This encodes CATSRALNEQYF.

The chain combines TRBV7-9 with TRBJ2-7, with 8 bases matching TRBD2. The CDR3 sequence is 18 residues long. J lost 4 bases, V lost 0 bases, and 14 bases had no gene match. The V gene's germline CDR1 is SEHNR and CDR2 FQNEAQ (reference sequence). This CDR3 is CASSLAPREAPSEYEQYF. The CDR3 DNA is TGTGCCAGCAGCTTAGCTCCGCGGGAGGCCCCGAGCGAGTACGAGCAGTACTTC. The full variable domain, with the rest looked up from reference TRBV7-9 and TRBJ2-7, is DTGVSQNPRHKITKRGQNVTFRCDPISEHNRLYWYRQTLGQGPEFLTYFQNEAQLEKSRLLSDRFSAERPKGSFSTLEIQRTEQGDSAMYLCASSLAPREAPSEYEQYFGPGTRLTVT.

V is TRBV28 and J is TRBJ1-1; 8 bases line up with TRBD1. This CDR3 is built from 14 residues. Germline lookup yields CDR1 MDHEN and CDR2 SYDVKM. The V segment lost 2 bases and the J segment 6 bases; nucleotides outside the gene matches: 5. The CDR3 sequence is CASSLGQGRAEAFF. CDR3 nucleotides: TGTGCCAGCAGTTTAGGACAGGGTCGCGCTGAAGCTTTCTTT. Variable domain in full (rest from reference TRBV28 and TRBJ1-1): DVKVTQSSRYLVKRTGEKVFLECVQDMDHENMFWYRQDPGLGLRLIYFSYDVKMKEKGDIPEGYSVSREKKERFSLILESASTNQTSMYLCASSLGQGRAEAFFGQGTRLTVV.

The chain has TRBV7-2 and TRBJ2-7; 11 nucleotides line up with TRBD1. This CDR3 has 15 residues. J was trimmed by 6 bases and V by 5 bases; bases with no gene match: 9. Germline CDR1 and CDR2: SGHTA and FQGNSA. CDR3 sequence: CASSAKDRGQFEQYF. CDR3 sequence (DNA): TGTGCCAGCAGCGCAAAGGACAGGGGGCAATTCGAGCAGTACTTC. Full variable domain (remainder filled in from reference TRBV7-2 and TRBJ2-7): GAGVSQSPSNKVTEKGKDVELRCDPISGHTALYWYRQSLGQGLEFLIYFQGNSAPDKSGLPSDRFSAERTGGSVSTLTIQRTQQEDSAVYLCASSAKDRGQFEQYFGPGTRLTVT.

CDR3 DNA: TGTGCCAGCTCACAAAGCGACCGGGGCTACACCTTC. It encodes CASSQSDRGYTF. The V and J genes are TRBV18 and TRBJ1-2; unclear D gene. Per germline, CDR1 KGHSH and CDR2 LQKENI. Trimming cost V 4 bases and J 8 bases, with 11 bases left between them. The CDR3 has 12 amino acids.

The chain uses TRBV6-1 and TRBJ2-5, with D uncertain. Per germline, CDR1 MNHNS and CDR2 SASEGT. The CDR3 loop spans 14 amino acids. Deletions cut 8 bases from V and 2 bases from J, with 15 bases between. The chain's CDR3 is CASDSWARQETQYF. DNA of the CDR3: TGTGCCAGCGATTCTTGGGCCCGGCAAGAGACCCAGTACTTC.

This clone was found once. The V gene is TRBV10-1, the J gene TRBJ2-3, with D tentatively TRBD2 (6 bases). CDR1 and CDR2 (germline): WNHNN, SYGVQD (reference sequence). The CDR3 totals 14 residues. Trimming took 8 bases from V and 2 from J, leaving 14 bases between them. The CDR3 region is CASQEGRDTDTQYF. CDR3 sequence (DNA): TGCGCCAGCCAAGAGGGGCGGGACACAGATACGCAGTATTTT.

The chain joins TRBV7-2 to TRBJ2-3, with no clear D. Germline-derived CDR1 and CDR2 are SGHTA and FQGNSA. CDR3 length: 13 residues. V lost 4 bases to trimming and J lost 0 bases, with 5 bases between them. The CDR3 DNA reads TGTGCCAGCAGCTCCCCGAGCACAGATACGCAGTATTTT. As protein: CASSSPSTDTQYF.

This rearrangement joins TRBV5-6 to TRBJ1-1; D is perhaps TRBD1 (5 bases). This CDR3 contains 16 residues. Germline lookup yields CDR1 SGHDT and CDR2 YYEEEE. V was cut by 2 bases and J by 0 bases, with 14 bases left in between. The CDR3 loop reads CASSFGQGYVNTEAFF. CDR3 sequence (DNA): TGTGCCAGCAGCTTTGGTCAGGGTTATGTGAACACTGAAGCTTTCTTT. Combining the CDR3 with reference TRBV5-6 and TRBJ1-1 gives the whole variable domain DAGVTQSPTHLIKTRGQQVTLRCSPKSGHDTVSWYQQALGQGPQFIFQYYEEEERQRGNFPDRFSGHQFPNYSSELNVNALLLGDSALYLCASSFGQGYVNTEAFFGQGTRLTVV.

The chain has TRBV10-1 and TRBJ2-3; D might be TRBD1 (5 bases). There are 16 residues in the CDR3. The germline V gene has CDR1 WNHNN and CDR2 SYGVQD (reference sequence). Trimming left V 4 bases short and J 1 base short, with 15 bases between. The CDR3 loop reads CASSGTAGKGTDTQYF. CDR3 in DNA: TGCGCCAGCAGTGGAACGGCAGGGAAGGGCACAGATACGCAGTATTTT.

The chain carries TRBV6-5 and TRBJ1-3; D possibly corresponds to TRBD1 (6 bases). The germline gives CDR1 MNHEY, CDR2 SVGAGI. The CDR3 is 13 amino acids. Trimming cost V 6 bases and J 5 bases, with 11 bases left between them. The CDR3 spells CASRRTERNTIYF. In nucleotides, the CDR3 is TGTGCCAGCAGGAGGACAGAACGAAACACCATATATTTT.

Turning to this clone: This sample includes further DNA sequences coding for the same CDR3. The chain is built from TRBV7-9 and TRBJ2-1; TRBD2 matches 11 bases. Germline values: CDR1 SEHNR, CDR2 FQNEAQ (reference sequence). The CDR3 runs 15 residues. The V segment lost 5 bases and the J segment 7 bases; nucleotides outside the gene matches: 7. The CDR3 here is CASSPRLAGGNEQFF. CDR3 in DNA: TGTGCCAGCAGCCCTCGCCTAGCGGGAGGTAATGAGCAGTTCTTC.

This chain links TRBV28 with TRBJ2-7; 9 bases are shared with TRBD2. The length of the CDR3 is 11 residues. V shed 6 bases and J 7 bases; nucleotides not matched to a gene: 1. Germline V gives CDR1 MDHEN, CDR2 SYDVKM. The CDR3 is CASRRGGEQYF. CDR3 sequence (DNA): TGTGCCAGCAGGCGGGGGGGGGAGCAGTACTTC.

This clone was picked up one time. V gene TRBV27 combines with J gene TRBJ2-1; 8 nucleotides line up with TRBD1. CDR3 length: 13 residues. The V gene's germline CDR1 is MNHEY and CDR2 SMNVEV (reference sequence). V trimming: 4 bases; J trimming: 12 bases; junction bases outside the gene matches: 8. CDR3 sequence (DNA): TGTGCCAGCAGTTATCTAACCGGGACAGGGCAGTTCTTC. It specifies CASSYLTGTGQFF.

The chain is built from TRBV5-4 and TRBJ2-1; the D is unclear. CDR3 length: 15 amino acids. The V and J ends lost 0 bases and 4 bases respectively, with 11 bases between them. Germline CDR1 reads SGHNT; CDR2 reads YYREEE (reference sequence). CDR3 region: CASSLGAGRYNEQFF. As DNA, the CDR3 is TGTGCCAGCAGCTTGGGCGCTGGTAGATACAATGAGCAGTTCTTC.

The chain is built from TRBV21-1 and TRBJ1-2; the DNA was not used to check the table's D call, TRBD1. TRBV21-1 is designated a pseudogene. The CDR3 spans 13 residues. The chain's CDR3 is CASRGQASYGYTF. The CDR3 DNA sequence: TGTGCCAGCAGGGGACAGGCGTCCTATGGCTACACCTTC.

The sample holds a few counts of this clone. The chain recombines TRBV5-1 with TRBJ1-1; D perhaps matches TRBD1 (6 bases). Trimming cost V 0 bases and J 5 bases, with 8 bases left between them. The germline gives CDR1 SGHRS, CDR2 YFSETQ. The CDR3 loop spans 13 amino acids. In DNA, the CDR3 is TGCGCCAGCAGCTTGGGAGGGGGAACTGAAGCTTTCTTT. It yields the protein CASSLGGGTEAFF.

This chain connects TRBV7-8 to TRBJ2-2; 7 nucleotides line up with TRBD2. The ends lost 3 bases at V and 6 bases at J; junction bases unmatched: 13. The CDR3 loop spans 17 amino acids. Germline-derived CDR1 and CDR2 are SGHVS and FQNEAQ. The CDR3 bases are TGTGCCAGCAGCTTTCGCTTCACAGCGGGGAGAGCCGGGGAGCTGTTTTTT. Translating gives CASSFRFTAGRAGELFF.

The rearrangement links TRBV19 to TRBJ1-2; 7 bases map to TRBD1. The CDR3 is made up of 13 amino acids. Germline CDR1 reads LNHDA; CDR2 reads SQIVND (reference sequence). Losses at the gene ends were 6 bases for V and 4 bases for J; bases not matched to a gene: 5. This CDR3 is CASRGTAFYGYTF. Written as DNA, the CDR3 is TGTGCCAGTAGGGGGACAGCTTTCTATGGCTACACCTTC.

The V call is TRBV6-5, the J call TRBJ2-7, with D possibly matching TRBD2 (6 bases). This CDR3 has 14 residues. V lost 6 bases and J lost 5, with 17 bases in between. CDR1 is MNHEY and CDR2 is SVGAGI in the germline V gene. The CDR3 region has the DNA TGTGCCAGCAGAGCCCGGGAGCTCGGGAACGAGCAGTACTTC. It yields the protein CASRARELGNEQYF.

As for this clone: One end of the junction is discordant with germline, which a read error may explain. This rearrangement joins TRBV6-4 to TRBJ1-2; 9 positions agree with TRBD1. CDR1 is MRHNA and CDR2 is SNTAGT in the germline V gene. There are 16 residues in the CDR3. CDR3 loop: CASSYSRGQGNYGYTF. Written as DNA, the CDR3 is TGTGCCAGCAGTTACTCGAGGGGACAGGGTAACTATGGCTACACCTTC.

This chain uses TRBV29-1 with TRBJ1-1; no clear D. Germline CDR1 reads SQVTM; CDR2 reads ANQGSEA. Trimming pared 7 bases from V and 11 bases from J, leaving 14 bases between. The CDR3 runs 10 residues. CDR3 protein: CSAGSPVAFF. CDR3 coding DNA: TGCAGCGCCGGGTCACCGGTGGCTTTCTTT.

This sequence joins TRBV10-2 and TRBJ1-4; D remains ambiguous. Germline V CDR1 and CDR2: WSHSY, SAAADI. The V gene lost 6 bases and the J gene lost 0 bases, with 8 bases spanning the gap. The CDR3 spans 14 residues. CDR3 DNA: TGCGCCAGCAGCCCGTCGGCAACTAATGAAAAACTGTTTTTT. Translation gives CASSPSATNEKLFF.

This chain uses TRBV19 with TRBJ2-1, with 9 positions matching TRBD2. V dropped 1 base and J dropped 4; count of bases not matched to a gene: 5. This CDR3 spans 16 amino acids. CDR1 LNHDA and CDR2 SQIVND come from the germline V gene (reference sequence). In nucleotides, the CDR3 is TGTGCCAGTAGTATAGGTGGCGGGGGGGGATACAATGAGCAGTTCTTC. Its translation is CASSIGGGGGYNEQFF. Variable domain in full (rest from reference TRBV19 and TRBJ2-1): DGGITQSPKYLFRKEGQNVTLSCEQNLNHDAMYWYRQDPGQGLRLIYYSQIVNDFQKGDIAEGYSVSREKKESFPLTVTSAQKNPTAFYLCASSIGGGGGYNEQFFGPGTRLTVL.

The rearrangement links TRBV19 to TRBJ1-6; D perhaps matches TRBD1 (5 bases). Trimming removed 6 bases at V and 11 bases at J, with 23 bases between. CDR1 is LNHDA, CDR2 SQIVND, per germline (reference sequence). This CDR3 spans 16 amino acids. The CDR3 region has the DNA TGTGCCAGTAGCAGAACCGGACGGGACTCTGGGGCACCCCTCCACTTT. It is translated as CASSRTGRDSGAPLHF.

This clone was detected once. This sequence joins TRBV30 and TRBJ1-2, with a tentative D call TRBD1 (6 bases). The CDR3 spans 16 residues. Germline CDR1 is GTSNPN and CDR2 is SVGIG (reference sequence). Trimming took 1 base from V and 4 from J, leaving 19 bases between them. CDR3 DNA sequence: TGTGCCTGGAGTGCCAGTGGGAAAACAGGGCGCTATGGCTACACCTTC. Translated, it gives CAWSASGKTGRYGYTF.